A selection of T cell receptor beta chains follows, all from one sample in a study of OX40 agonist ivuxolimab in advanced cancers. The data were produced by immunoSEQ multiplex PCR, yet TCRdb's version contains in-frame clones alone and is incomplete. The data show 57,000 or so clones, about 93% seen once. Sequencing used CD4+ or CD8+ T cells sorted from blood, obtained in a trial of the OX40 agonist ivuxolimab. The receptors were sampled from an adult with an advanced solid tumor such as melanoma, head and neck, liver or kidney cancer. Each CDR3 is given with its conserved first and last residue. The order of the fields is D gene, V gene, J gene, clone size, CDR3 DNA, CDR3 protein. D genes are given only for firm matches. A row's size may be missing; if present it is once, few, many or a size class.

TRBD1	TRBV13	TRBJ1-1	few	TGTGCCAGCAGCGAACAGGGGATGAACACTGAAGCTTTCTTT	CASSEQGMNTEAFF
NA	TRBV6-6	TRBJ1-1	NA	TGTGCCAGCAGCCACGACGGGTGGGGCAGGAACACTGAAGCTTTCTTT	CASSHDGWGRNTEAFF
NA	TRBV4-2	TRBJ1-5	NA	TGTGCCAGCAGCCAAGATCACGGTCAGCCCCAGCATTTT	CASSQDHGQPQHF
TRBD1	TRBV2	TRBJ1-1	NA	TGTGCCAGCAGGCCCGGGACAGGGGCCTTTGGCACTGAAGCTTTCTTT	CASRPGTGAFGTEAFF
NA	TRBV7-2	TRBJ1-5	NA	TGTGCCAGCACCTCCGGGGACTATAGCAATCAGCCCCAGCATTTT	CASTSGDYSNQPQHF
NA	TRBV19	TRBJ2-3	NA	TGTGCCAGTAGTATCCTACTGACCCATACGCAGTATTTT	CASSILLTHTQYF
NA	TRBV9	TRBJ1-2	NA	TGTGCCAGCAGCGTAGGCGCCGGGACCGCTAGCTATGGCTACACCTTC	CASSVGAGTASYGYTF
TRBD1	TRBV7-2	TRBJ1-1	NA	TGTGCCAGCAGCCCAGAACAGGGGGCGTACACTGAAGCTTTCTTT	CASSPEQGAYTEAFF
NA	TRBV28	TRBJ1-2	NA	TGTGCCAGCAGTTTAGCACAGGACTATGGCTACACCTTC	CASSLAQDYGYTF
NA	TRBV4-1	TRBJ2-5	once	TGCGCCAGCAGCCAACGGGAGACCCAGTACTTC	CASSQRETQYF
TRBD2	TRBV23-1	TRBJ2-1	NA	TGCGCCAGCAGCCACCTTAAGGGCCCTAGCGGGAGAGCTTCCTACAATGAGCAGTTCTTC	CASSHLKGPSGRASYNEQFF
NA	TRBV7-8	TRBJ2-7	NA	TGTGCCAGCAGCTTAGTAGGGGATCCGCGGCACGAGCAGTACTTC	CASSLVGDPRHEQYF
NA	TRBV19	TRBJ2-5	NA	TGTGCCAGTAGCGTGGATAGGGAAGAGACCCAGTACTTC	CASSVDREETQYF
NA	TRBV27	TRBJ1-1	NA	TGTGCCAGCAGTTTATTACCCGGGCCGAACACTGAAGCTTTCTTT	CASSLLPGPNTEAFF
NA	TRBV5-4	TRBJ2-6	NA	TGTGCCAGCAGCCCAGACCCAGGGGCCAACGTCCTGACTTTC	CASSPDPGANVLTF
TRBD2	TRBV7-2	TRBJ2-7	NA	TGTGCCAGCAGCTGGGGGACTAGCTACGAGCAGTACTTC	CASSWGTSYEQYF
TRBD1	TRBV5-4	TRBJ1-2	NA	TGTGCCAGCAGTTCGATGACAGGGAACTATGGCTACACCTTC	CASSSMTGNYGYTF
NA	TRBV13	TRBJ1-1	NA	TGTGCCAGCAGCCCGGGGAAGTACACTGAAGCTTTCTTT	CASSPGKYTEAFF
TRBD1	TRBV28	TRBJ2-1	NA	TGTGCCAGCAGCACCGCGCGCCAGGGGGCGTTTAGTGAGCAGTTCTTC	CASSTARQGAFSEQFF
NA	TRBV9	TRBJ2-1	NA	TGTGCCAGCAGCGTAGACAGTCGGGGGTACGAGCAGTTCTTC	CASSVDSRGYEQFF
NA	TRBV9	TRBJ2-7	NA	TGTGCCAGCAGCGTAGATCTCTCCACGGACTACGAGCAGTACTTC	CASSVDLSTDYEQYF
NA	TRBV11-2	TRBJ1-2	NA	TGTGCCAGCAGCTTAAATCTTGGTGGCTACACCTTC	CASSLNLGGYTF
TRBD2	TRBV2	TRBJ2-7	once	TGTGCCACCAGACTAGCGGGAGGGGTAGGGCGCTCCTACGAGCAGTACTTC	CATRLAGGVGRSYEQYF
TRBD1	TRBV28	TRBJ1-1	NA	TGTGCCAGCAGTTCCTGGACAGGGAGCACTGAAGCTTTCTTT	CASSSWTGSTEAFF
TRBD1	TRBV11-2	TRBJ2-7	NA	TGTGCCAGCAGGATACAGGGGGCCCCTGGGGACGAGCAGTACTTC	CASRIQGAPGDEQYF
TRBD1	TRBV11-2	TRBJ1-2	NA	TGTGCCAGCAGCCTAAGCCCAGGGGGCGTTGATGGCTACACCTTC	CASSLSPGGVDGYTF
NA	TRBV27	TRBJ2-1	NA	TGTGCCAGCAGTTTATCGGGGCCCTCCTACAATGAGCAGTTCTTC	CASSLSGPSYNEQFF
NA	TRBV9	TRBJ2-1	NA	TGTGCCAGCAGCGTAGCCAGTGGGTACAATGAGCAGTTCTTC	CASSVASGYNEQFF
TRBD1	TRBV6-5	TRBJ2-7	NA	TGTGCCAGCAGCGACGGACAGGGGGGATGGTACGAGCAGTACTTC	CASSDGQGGWYEQYF
NA	TRBV27	TRBJ1-2	NA	TGTGCCAGCAGTTTAGGGGTAGATTATGGCTACACCTTC	CASSLGVDYGYTF
TRBD2	TRBV4-3	TRBJ2-7	NA	TGCGCCAGCAGCCCCGGACTAGCGGATACCTACTACGAGCAGTACTTC	CASSPGLADTYYEQYF
NA	TRBV28	TRBJ2-1	NA	TGTGCCAGCAGTTCTGGTACCGGGACAAAGCAGTTCTTC	CASSSGTGTKQFF
TRBD1	TRBV28	TRBJ2-7	NA	TGTGCCAGCAGACCGTACAGGGGTGGAATCATGCGGCAGTACTTC	CASRPYRGGIMRQYF
TRBD1	TRBV4-3	TRBJ1-5	medium-sized	TGCGCCAGCAGCCCTCGGGACAGGGTGCGAATGGATAGCAATCAGCCCCAGCATTTT	CASSPRDRVRMDSNQPQHF
TRBD1	TRBV9	TRBJ1-4	NA	TGTGCCAGCAGCTCGACAGGGGTTAATGAAAAACTGTTTTTT	CASSSTGVNEKLFF
NA	TRBV6-1	TRBJ2-7	NA	TGTGCCAGCAGTGACAGGGGACCCTACGAGCAGTACTTC	CASSDRGPYEQYF
TRBD2	TRBV7-9	TRBJ2-7	NA	TGTGCCAGCAGCTGGACCGGGACTAGCGGGAACGAGCAGTACTTC	CASSWTGTSGNEQYF
TRBD1	TRBV5-1	TRBJ2-2	NA	TGCGCCAGCAGCTTGGTCTTAACAGGGGGCAACACCGGGGAGCTGTTTTTT	CASSLVLTGGNTGELFF
NA	TRBV16	TRBJ2-1	NA	TGTGCCAGCAGCCAATCCCATAGCTCCTACAATGAGCAGTTCTTC	CASSQSHSSYNEQFF
NA	TRBV4-3	TRBJ1-1	NA	TGCGCCAGCAGCCAAGACCGAGGGATAAACACTGAAGCTTTCTTT	CASSQDRGINTEAFF
TRBD2	TRBV7-2	TRBJ2-1	NA	TGTGCCAGCAGCTTCGAGGGACTAGTCTACAATGAGCAGTTCTTC	CASSFEGLVYNEQFF
NA	TRBV5-6	TRBJ1-2	NA	TGTGCCAGCAGCTCCTCTACCCGACTGTTAGCTAACTATGGCTACACCTTC	CASSSSTRLLANYGYTF